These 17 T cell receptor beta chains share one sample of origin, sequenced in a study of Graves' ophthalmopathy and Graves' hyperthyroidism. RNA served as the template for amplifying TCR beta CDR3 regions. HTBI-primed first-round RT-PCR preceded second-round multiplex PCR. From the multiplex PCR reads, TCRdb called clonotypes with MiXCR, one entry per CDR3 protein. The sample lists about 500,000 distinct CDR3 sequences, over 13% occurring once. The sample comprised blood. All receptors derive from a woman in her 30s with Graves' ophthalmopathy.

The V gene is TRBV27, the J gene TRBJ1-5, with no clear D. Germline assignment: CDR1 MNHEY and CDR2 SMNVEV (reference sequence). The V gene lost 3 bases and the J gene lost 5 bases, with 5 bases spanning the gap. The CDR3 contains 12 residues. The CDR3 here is CASSFFHQPQHF. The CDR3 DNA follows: TGTGCCAGCAGTTTTTTTCATCAGCCCCAGCATTTT.

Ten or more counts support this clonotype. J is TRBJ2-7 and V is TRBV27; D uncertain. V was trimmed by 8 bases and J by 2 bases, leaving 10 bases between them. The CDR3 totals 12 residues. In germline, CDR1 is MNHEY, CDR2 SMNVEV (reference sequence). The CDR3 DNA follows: TGTGCCAGCGGAATCACAGCCTACGAGCAGTACTTC. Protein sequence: CASGITAYEQYF.

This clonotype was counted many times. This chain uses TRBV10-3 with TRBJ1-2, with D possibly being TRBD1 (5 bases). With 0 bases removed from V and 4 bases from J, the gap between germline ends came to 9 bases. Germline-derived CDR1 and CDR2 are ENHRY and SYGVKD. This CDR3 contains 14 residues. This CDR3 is CAISESTRAYGYTF. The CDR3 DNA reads TGTGCCATCAGTGAGTCCACCAGGGCCTATGGCTACACCTTC.

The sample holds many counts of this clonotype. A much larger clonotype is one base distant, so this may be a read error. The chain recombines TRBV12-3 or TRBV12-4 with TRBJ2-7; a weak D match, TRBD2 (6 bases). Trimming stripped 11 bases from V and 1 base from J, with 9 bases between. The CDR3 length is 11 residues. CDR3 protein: CAGGDSYEQYF. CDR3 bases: TGTGCCGGCGGGGATTCCTACGAGCAGTACTTC.

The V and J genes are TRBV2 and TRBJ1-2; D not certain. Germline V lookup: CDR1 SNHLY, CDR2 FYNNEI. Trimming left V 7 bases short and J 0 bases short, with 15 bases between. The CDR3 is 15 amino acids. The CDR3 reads CASTAPANSNYGYTF. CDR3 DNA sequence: TGTGCCAGCACCGCCCCAGCGAACTCTAACTATGGCTACACCTTC.

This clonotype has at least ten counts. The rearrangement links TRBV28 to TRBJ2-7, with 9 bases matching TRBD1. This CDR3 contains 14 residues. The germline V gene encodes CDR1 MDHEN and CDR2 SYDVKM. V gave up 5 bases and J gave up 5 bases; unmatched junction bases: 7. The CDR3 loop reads CASSISGTGNEQYF. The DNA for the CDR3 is TGTGCCAGCAGTATCTCCGGGACAGGGAACGAGCAGTACTTC.

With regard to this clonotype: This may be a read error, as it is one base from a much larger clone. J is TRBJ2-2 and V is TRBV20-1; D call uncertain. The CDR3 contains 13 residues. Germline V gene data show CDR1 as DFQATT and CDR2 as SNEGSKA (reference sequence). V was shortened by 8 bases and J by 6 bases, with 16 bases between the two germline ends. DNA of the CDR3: TGCAGTACTCAGGAGCCGCACGCCGGGGAGCTGTTTTTT. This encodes CSTQEPHAGELFF.

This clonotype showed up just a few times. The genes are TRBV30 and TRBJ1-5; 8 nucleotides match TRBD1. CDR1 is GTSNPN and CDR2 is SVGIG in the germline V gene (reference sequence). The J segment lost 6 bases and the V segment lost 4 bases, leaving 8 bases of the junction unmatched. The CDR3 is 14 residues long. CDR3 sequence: CAWTGQGKSQPQHF. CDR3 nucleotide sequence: TGTGCCTGGACTGGACAGGGAAAAAGTCAGCCCCAGCATTTT.

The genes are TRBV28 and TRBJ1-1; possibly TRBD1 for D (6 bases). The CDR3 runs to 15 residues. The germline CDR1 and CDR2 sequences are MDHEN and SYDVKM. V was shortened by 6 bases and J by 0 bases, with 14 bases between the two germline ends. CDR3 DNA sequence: TGTGCCAGCAGGTTGGGCACAGGGTTGAACACTGAAGCTTTCTTT. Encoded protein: CASRLGTGLNTEAFF.

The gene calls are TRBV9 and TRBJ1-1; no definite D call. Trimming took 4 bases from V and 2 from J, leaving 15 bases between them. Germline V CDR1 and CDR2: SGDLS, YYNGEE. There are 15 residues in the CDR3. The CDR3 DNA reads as TGTGCCAGCAGCCCCCACCCGGACGAAAACACTGAAGCTTTCTTT. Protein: CASSPHPDENTEAFF.

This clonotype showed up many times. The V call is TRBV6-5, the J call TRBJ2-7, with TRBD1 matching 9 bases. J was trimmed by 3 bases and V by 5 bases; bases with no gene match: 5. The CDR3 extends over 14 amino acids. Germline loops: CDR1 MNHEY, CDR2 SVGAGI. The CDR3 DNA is TGTGCCAGCAGTACGGGACAGGGTTACTACGAGCAGTACTTC. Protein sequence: CASSTGQGYYEQYF.

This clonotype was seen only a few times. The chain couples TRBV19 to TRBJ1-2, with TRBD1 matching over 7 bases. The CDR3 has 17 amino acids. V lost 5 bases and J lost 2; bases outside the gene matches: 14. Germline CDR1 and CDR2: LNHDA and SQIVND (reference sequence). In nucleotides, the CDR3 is TGTGCCAGTAGTCCCCGTAGGGACAGTGCACCAAACTATGGCTACACCTTC. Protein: CASSPRRDSAPNYGYTF.

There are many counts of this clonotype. The CDR3 region has the DNA TGTGCCAGCAGTTTAGATCATAATTCACCCCTCCACTTT. Protein product: CASSLDHNSPLHF. The chain is built from TRBV12-3 or TRBV12-4 and TRBJ1-6, with D unresolved. This CDR3 has 13 amino acids. Trimming cost V 1 base and J 5 bases, with 3 bases left between them.

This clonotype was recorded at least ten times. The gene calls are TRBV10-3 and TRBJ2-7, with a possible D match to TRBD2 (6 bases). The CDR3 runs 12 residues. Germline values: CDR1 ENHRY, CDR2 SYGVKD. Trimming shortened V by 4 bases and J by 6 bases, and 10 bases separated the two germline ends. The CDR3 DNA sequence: TGTGCCATCAGTGCCACTAGCTCCGAGCAGTACTTC. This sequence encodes CAISATSSEQYF.

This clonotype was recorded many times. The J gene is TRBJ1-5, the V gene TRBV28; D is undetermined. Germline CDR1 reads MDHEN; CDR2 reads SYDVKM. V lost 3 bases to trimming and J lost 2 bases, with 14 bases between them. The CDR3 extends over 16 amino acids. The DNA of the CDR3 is TGTGCCAGCAGTTTGGCCGGGGTGGTCGGCAATCAGCCCCAGCATTTT. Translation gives CASSLAGVVGNQPQHF.

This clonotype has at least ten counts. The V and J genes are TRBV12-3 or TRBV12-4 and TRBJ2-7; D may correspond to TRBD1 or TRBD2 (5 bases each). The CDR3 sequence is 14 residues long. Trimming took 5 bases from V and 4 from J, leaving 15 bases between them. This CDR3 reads CASSRDLSRYEQYF. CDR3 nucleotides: TGTGCCAGCAGTCGGGACCTTTCTCGTTACGAGCAGTACTTC.

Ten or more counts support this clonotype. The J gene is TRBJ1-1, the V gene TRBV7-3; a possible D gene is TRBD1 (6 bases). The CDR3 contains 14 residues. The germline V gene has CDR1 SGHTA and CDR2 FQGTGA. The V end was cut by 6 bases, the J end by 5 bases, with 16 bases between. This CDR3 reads CASSPNRDYTEAFF. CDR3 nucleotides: TGTGCCAGCAGTCCTAACAGGGATTATACTGAAGCTTTCTTT.